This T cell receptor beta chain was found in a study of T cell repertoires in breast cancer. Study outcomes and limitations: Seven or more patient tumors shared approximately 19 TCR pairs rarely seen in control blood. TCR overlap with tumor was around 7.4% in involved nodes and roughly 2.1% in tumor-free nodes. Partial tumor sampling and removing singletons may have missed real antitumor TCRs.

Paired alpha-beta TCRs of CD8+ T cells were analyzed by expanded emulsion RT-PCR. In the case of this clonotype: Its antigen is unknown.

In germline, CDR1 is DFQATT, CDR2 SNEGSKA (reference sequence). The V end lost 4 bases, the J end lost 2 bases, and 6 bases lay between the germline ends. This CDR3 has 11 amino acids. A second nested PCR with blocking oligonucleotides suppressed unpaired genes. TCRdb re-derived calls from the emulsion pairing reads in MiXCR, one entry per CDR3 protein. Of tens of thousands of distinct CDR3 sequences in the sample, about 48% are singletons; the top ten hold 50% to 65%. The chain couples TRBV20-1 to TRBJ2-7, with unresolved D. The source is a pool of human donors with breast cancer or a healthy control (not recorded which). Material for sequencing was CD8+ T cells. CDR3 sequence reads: CSATGAYEQYF. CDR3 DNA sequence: TGCAGTGCTACTGGGGCCTACGAGCAGTACTTC.